These 27 T cell receptor beta chains originate from one sample sequenced in a study of lymphopenia after photon versus proton radiotherapy. Here immunoSEQ multiplex PCR was the method, and the copy in TCRdb shows in-frame clones only, minus some. The sample lists about 24,000 clones, about four fifths occurring once. Sample: peripheral blood, taken from a patient treated with photon-based radiotherapy. These receptors all come from a man aged 35 to 55 with gastric cancer.

The genes are TRBV9 and TRBJ2-5; TRBD2 matches 16 bases. Germline V gene data show CDR1 as SGDLS and CDR2 as YYNGEE. Trimming removed 2 bases from V and 5 bases from J; junction bases left unmatched: 6. The CDR3 runs to 17 residues. This CDR3 is CASSVGTSGGVRETQYF. The CDR3 DNA sequence: TGTGCCAGCAGCGTCGGGACTAGCGGGGGGGTCCGGGAGACCCAGTACTTC.

This chain uses TRBV2 with TRBJ1-1, with unresolved D. Germline values: CDR1 SNHLY, CDR2 FYNNEI. Trimming stripped 6 bases from V and 7 bases from J, with 12 bases between. The CDR3 length is 12 residues. CDR3 sequence reads: CASSAGRFEAFF. In nucleotides, the CDR3 is TGTGCCAGCAGCGCAGGACGGTTTGAAGCTTTCTTT.

V and J are TRBV4-2 and TRBJ1-6, with TRBD1 matching 7 bases. Germline CDR1 is LGHNA and CDR2 is YNFKEQ. CDR3 length equals 18 residues. J was trimmed by 10 bases and V by 3 bases; bases with no gene match: 18. The chain's CDR3 is CASSQGPGQPLYGSPLHF. The CDR3 bases are TGTGCCAGCAGCCAGGGTCCGGGACAGCCTCTCTATGGGTCACCCCTCCACTTT.

The chain combines TRBV7-9 with TRBJ1-1, with D perhaps matching TRBD1 (6 bases). Germline CDR1 reads SEHNR; CDR2 reads FQNEAQ (reference sequence). The CDR3 contains 14 residues. V lost 0 bases and J 5 bases, leaving 10 bases between the germline ends. CDR3 region: CASSLAQGWTEAFF. In DNA, the CDR3 is TGTGCCAGCAGCTTAGCACAGGGATGGACTGAAGCTTTCTTT.

In this sample, this clone turned up once. The J gene is TRBJ1-5, the V gene TRBV25-1; no definite D call. V was shortened by 1 base and J by 0 bases, with 7 bases between the two germline ends. CDR1 is MGHDK, CDR2 SYGVNS, per germline. The CDR3 totals 15 residues. The CDR3: CASSEFVYSNQPQHF. The CDR3 region has the DNA TGTGCCAGCAGTGAATTTGTTTATAGCAATCAGCCCCAGCATTTT.

DNA for the CDR3: TGTGCCAGCAGCATCAACATGAACACTGAAGCTTTCTTT. This sequence encodes CASSINMNTEAFF. The genes are TRBV11-1 and TRBJ1-1, with D unresolved. Germline V gene data show CDR1 as SGHAT and CDR2 as FQDESV (reference sequence). V lost 5 bases, J lost 0 bases, and 7 bases lay in between. This CDR3 comprises 13 residues.

This clone was counted a single time. The gene calls are TRBV7-2 and TRBJ1-4, with D unclear. This CDR3 is 16 amino acids long. V was trimmed by 3 bases and J by 3 bases, leaving 14 bases between them. The germline CDR1 and CDR2 sequences are SGHTA and FQGNSA. CDR3: CASSLLGDPANEKLFF. In DNA, the CDR3 is TGTGCCAGCAGCTTGTTAGGTGACCCGGCTAATGAAAAACTGTTTTTT.

The chain combines TRBV5-6 with TRBJ2-1, with unresolved D. Germline-derived CDR1 and CDR2 are SGHDT and YYEEEE. The V end was cut by 3 bases, the J end by 2 bases, with 0 bases between. CDR3 length: 11 amino acids. The CDR3 DNA sequence: TGTGCCAGCAGCTCCTACAATGAGCAGTTCTTC. This codes for CASSSYNEQFF.

This clone was recorded once. V usage is TRBV27 and J usage is TRBJ2-7; D gene uncertain. Trimming took off 6 bases at V and 1 base at J, with 10 bases between the two ends. Germline assignment: CDR1 MNHEY and CDR2 SMNVEV (reference sequence). The CDR3 sequence is 13 residues long. As DNA, the CDR3 is TGTGCCAGCAGCAGGACCGTTTCCTACGAGCAGTACTTC. It translates to CASSRTVSYEQYF.

This clone has just one count. The rearrangement links TRBV19 to TRBJ2-4; TRBD1 matches at 7 bases. CDR1 LNHDA and CDR2 SQIVND come from the germline V gene (reference sequence). This CDR3 has 14 amino acids. The V gene end was trimmed by 4 bases and the J gene end by 5 bases; junction bases not matched to a gene: 5. The CDR3 region is CASSTRQGQNIQYF. CDR3 sequence (DNA): TGTGCCAGTAGTACCAGACAGGGTCAAAACATTCAGTACTTC.

This clone is a singleton in its sample. The rearrangement links TRBV10-1 to TRBJ1-1; a possible D gene is TRBD1 (5 bases). The CDR3 contains 13 residues. The V gene lost 6 bases and the J gene lost 1 base, with 9 bases spanning the gap. Germline V CDR1 and CDR2: WNHNN, SYGVQD (reference sequence). In nucleotides, the CDR3 is TGCGCCAGCAGGGGAGGGGAGAACACTGAAGCTTTCTTT. Amino acids: CASRGGENTEAFF.

CDR3 nucleotide sequence: TGTGCCAGCAGCTTAGTAAACCCCGAGGGCGAGCAGTACTTC. Protein sequence: CASSLVNPEGEQYF. The chain uses TRBV11-1 and TRBJ2-7; D perhaps matches TRBD2 (5 bases). From germline, CDR1 is SGHAT and CDR2 FQDESV (reference sequence). Trimming removed 1 base from V and 6 bases from J, with 13 bases in between. The CDR3 runs 14 residues.

The CDR3 loop reads CASSLARGYYGYTF. The DNA of the CDR3 is TGTGCCAGCAGCTTAGCTCGGGGATACTATGGCTACACCTTC. The J gene is TRBJ1-2, the V gene TRBV7-8; no firm D call. CDR1 and CDR2 from the germline V gene are SGHVS and FQNEAQ. V lost 0 bases and J 3 bases, leaving 8 bases between the germline ends. The CDR3 is made up of 14 amino acids.

A single count supports this clone. This chain uses TRBV7-2 with TRBJ1-1, with D tentatively TRBD1 (6 bases). The germline V gene has CDR1 SGHTA and CDR2 FQGNSA. There are 15 residues in the CDR3. V lost 2 bases to trimming and J lost 2 bases, with 12 bases between them. The CDR3 coding sequence is TGTGCCAGCAGCTTACTGGGACACTCTAACACTGAAGCTTTCTTT. Translated, it gives CASSLLGHSNTEAFF.

The chain is built from TRBV30 and TRBJ2-5; D unclear. CDR1 is GTSNPN and CDR2 is SVGIG in the germline V gene (reference sequence). V was shortened by 0 bases and J by 5 bases, with 4 bases between the two germline ends. The CDR3 sequence is 11 residues long. CDR3 loop: CAWSVGETQYF. CDR3 DNA: TGTGCCTGGAGTGTTGGGGAGACCCAGTACTTC.

The chain carries TRBV5-4 and TRBJ2-2; D could derive from TRBD1 or TRBD2 (5 bases each). Trimming removed 0 bases at V and 4 bases at J, with 19 bases between. CDR3 length equals 18 residues. The germline CDR1 and CDR2 sequences are SGHNT and YYREEE (reference sequence). The CDR3 DNA reads TGTGCCAGCAGCTTGGAAGGGACGGACGTCTCGAGCACCGGGGAGCTGTTTTTT. This translates into CASSLEGTDVSSTGELFF.

V usage is TRBV27 and J usage is TRBJ1-5, with a tentative D call TRBD1 (6 bases). Trimming took off 3 bases at V and 2 bases at J, with 14 bases between the two ends. Germline CDR1 and CDR2: MNHEY and SMNVEV (reference sequence). This CDR3 is 16 amino acids long. In nucleotides, the CDR3 is TGTGCCAGCAGTTTGACGGCAGGGGTGGGCAATCAGCCCCAGCATTTT. It is translated as CASSLTAGVGNQPQHF.

Here the CDR3 DNA reads TGTGCCAGCAGCCCCTGGAGGGTGACTTCCTACAATGAGCAGTTCTTC. As protein: CASSPWRVTSYNEQFF. The chain recombines TRBV13 with TRBJ2-1; D might be TRBD2 (6 bases). Trimming left V 5 bases short and J 1 base short, with 15 bases between. Germline loops: CDR1 PRHDT, CDR2 FYEKMQ (reference sequence). The CDR3 is made up of 16 amino acids. Full variable domain (remainder filled in from reference TRBV13 and TRBJ2-1): AAGVIQSPRHLIKEKRETATLKCYPIPRHDTVYWYQQGPGQDPQFLISFYEKMQSDKGSIPDRFSAQQFSDYHSELNMSSLELGDSALYFCASSPWRVTSYNEQFFGPGTRLTVL.

The chain uses TRBV19 and TRBJ1-3; D not certain. Per the germline V gene, CDR1 is LNHDA and CDR2 is SQIVND (reference sequence). V gave up 9 bases and J gave up 0 bases, with 15 bases separating them. The CDR3 runs 15 residues. CDR3 bases: TGTGCCAGCACCGCTTCTCGATTCTCTGGAAACACCATATATTTT. It specifies CASTASRFSGNTIYF.

The V call is TRBV30, the J call TRBJ1-2; tentatively, D is TRBD1 (5 bases). The CDR3 runs 13 residues. CDR1 and CDR2 (germline): GTSNPN, SVGIG (reference sequence). Trimming cost V 3 bases and J 3 bases, with 11 bases left between them. CDR3 DNA: TGTGCCTGGAGCGGGGGAGCCCACTATGGCTACACCTTC. Its protein is CAWSGGAHYGYTF.

The rearrangement joins TRBV2 to TRBJ1-6; D remains ambiguous. Germline V gene data show CDR1 as SNHLY and CDR2 as FYNNEI. V gave up 6 bases and J gave up 10 bases, with 13 bases separating them. The CDR3 loop spans 13 amino acids. The CDR3, as DNA: TGTGCCAGCAGCAGTGAGAGAAGATCACCCCTCCACTTT. Translated, it gives CASSSERRSPLHF. Complete variable domain (other parts from reference TRBV2 and TRBJ1-6): EPEVTQTPSHQVTQMGQEVILRCVPISNHLYFYWYRQILGQKVEFLVSFYNNEISEKSEIFDDQFSVERPDGSNFTLKIRSTKLEDSAMYFCASSSERRSPLHFGNGTRLTVT.

V usage is TRBV6-5 and J usage is TRBJ1-1, with a tentative D call TRBD1 (5 bases). Germline-derived CDR1 and CDR2 are MNHEY and SVGAGI. Trimming removed 6 bases at V and 1 base at J, with 12 bases between. This CDR3 contains 14 residues. The CDR3 DNA sequence: TGTGCCAGCAGCCCGTGGGGGAGGAACACTGAAGCTTTCTTT. Its translation: CASSPWGRNTEAFF.

V and J are TRBV10-3 and TRBJ1-1; TRBD1 is a possible D gene (6 bases). The germline V gene encodes CDR1 ENHRY and CDR2 SYGVKD. The V end lost 5 bases, the J end lost 1 base, and 14 bases lay between the germline ends. This CDR3 comprises 15 residues. This chain's CDR3 is CAISIGTGRNTEAFF. The DNA of the CDR3 is TGTGCCATCAGTATCGGAACAGGGAGGAACACTGAAGCTTTCTTT.

The chain links TRBV19 to TRBJ1-1; no definite D call. The CDR3 is made up of 13 amino acids. Germline loops: CDR1 LNHDA, CDR2 SQIVND (reference sequence). The V end lost 3 bases, the J end lost 0 bases, and 5 bases lay between the germline ends. The DNA of the CDR3 is TGTGCCAGTAGTATTGGGGTGAACACTGAAGCTTTCTTT. Protein: CASSIGVNTEAFF. Drawing the rest from reference TRBV19 and TRBJ1-1, the complete variable domain is DGGITQSPKYLFRKEGQNVTLSCEQNLNHDAMYWYRQDPGQGLRLIYYSQIVNDFQKGDIAEGYSVSREKKESFPLTVTSAQKNPTAFYLCASSIGVNTEAFFGQGTRLTVV.

This rearrangement joins TRBV27 to TRBJ1-1; 7 nucleotides match TRBD1. The V gene end was trimmed by 6 bases and the J gene end by 5 bases; junction bases not matched to a gene: 6. Germline V gene data show CDR1 as MNHEY and CDR2 as SMNVEV (reference sequence). The CDR3 consists of 13 residues. CDR3 bases: TGTGCCAGCAGCGGCTACAGGGGTACTGAAGCTTTCTTT. This gives the protein CASSGYRGTEAFF.

This clone was counted between two and nine times. The same CDR3 can be traced to other DNA sequences in this sample. This rearrangement joins TRBV18 to TRBJ1-5; tentative D call: TRBD1 (5 bases). V was cut by 3 bases and J by 7 bases, with 13 bases left in between. Looked up from germline, CDR1 is KGHSH and CDR2 is LQKENI. The CDR3 has 14 residues. The CDR3 sequence: CASSPGGSKQPQHF. The CDR3, as DNA: TGTGCCAGCTCACCTGGGGGGTCAAAGCAGCCCCAGCATTTT.

V is TRBV5-5 and J is TRBJ1-2; 9 nucleotides align to TRBD1. V was clipped by 1 base and J by 7 bases; unmatched bases: 8. CDR1 SGHKS and CDR2 YYEKEE come from the germline V gene (reference sequence). This CDR3 is built from 15 residues. The CDR3 bases are TGTGCCAGCAGCTTGACACAGGGGGCGGATGGTGGCTACACCTTC. Its translation: CASSLTQGADGGYTF.